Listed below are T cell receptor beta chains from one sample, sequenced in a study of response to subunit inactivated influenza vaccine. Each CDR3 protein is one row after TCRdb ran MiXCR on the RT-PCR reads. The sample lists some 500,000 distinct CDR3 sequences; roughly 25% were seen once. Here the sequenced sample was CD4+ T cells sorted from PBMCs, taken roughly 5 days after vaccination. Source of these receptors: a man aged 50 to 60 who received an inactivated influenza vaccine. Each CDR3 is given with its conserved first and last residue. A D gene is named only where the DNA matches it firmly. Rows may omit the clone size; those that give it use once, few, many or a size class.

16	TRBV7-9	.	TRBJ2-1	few	TGTGCCAGCAGCCCGAGGGGACTGTGGGGTTACAATGAGCAGTTCTTC	CASSPRGLWGYNEQFF
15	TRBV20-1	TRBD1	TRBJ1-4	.	TGCAGTACCTCAAGATTCAGGGGGATTCAGGAAAAACTGTTTTTT	CSTSRFRGIQEKLFF
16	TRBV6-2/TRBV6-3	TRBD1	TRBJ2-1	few	TGTGCCAGCAGTTACCCTCTCGACAGGGAAAGGAATGAGCAGTTCTTC	CASSYPLDRERNEQFF
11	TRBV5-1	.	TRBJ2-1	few	TGCGCCACCCGGACAGTCGATGAGCAGTTCTTC	CATRTVDEQFF
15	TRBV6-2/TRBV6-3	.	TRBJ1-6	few	TGTGCCAGCAGTTACGGACACCCGATAAATTCACCCCTCCACTTT	CASSYGHPINSPLHF
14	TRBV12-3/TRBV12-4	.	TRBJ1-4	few	TGTGCCAGCAGTTTGTACAGGGCTAATGAAAAACTGTTTTTT	CASSLYRANEKLFF
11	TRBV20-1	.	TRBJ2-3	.	TGCAGTGCTGGCCGGGTCGATACGCAGTATTTT	CSAGRVDTQYF
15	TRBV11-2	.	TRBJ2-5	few	TGTGCCAGCAGCTGGACTGTCCACACTCAGGGGACCCAGTACTTC	CASSWTVHTQGTQYF
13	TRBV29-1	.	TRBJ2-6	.	TGCAGCGTTGAATACTCCGGGGCCAACGTCCTGACTTTC	CSVEYSGANVLTF
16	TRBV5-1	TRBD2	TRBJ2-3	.	TGCGCCAGCAGCACCCACACTAGCGAAAGCACAGATACGCAGTATTTT	CASSTHTSESTDTQYF
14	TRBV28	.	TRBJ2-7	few	TGTGCCAGCAGTTTCGGGGGGCGCGGGTACGAGCAGTACTTC	CASSFGGRGYEQYF
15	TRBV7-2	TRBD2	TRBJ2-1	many	TGTGCCAGCAGCTTAGGGTTTAGCGGGGGAAATGAGCAGTTCTTC	CASSLGFSGGNEQFF
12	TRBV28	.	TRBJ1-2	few	TGTGCCAGCAGGGAGCGTGGTCATGGCTACACCTTC	CASRERGHGYTF
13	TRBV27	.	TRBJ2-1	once	TGTGCCAGCAGCCTTCGCCCAGGGATCCTGCAGTTCTTC	CASSLRPGILQFF
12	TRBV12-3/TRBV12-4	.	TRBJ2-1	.	TGTGCCAGCAGCAGAATCTACAATGAGCAGTTCTTC	CASSRIYNEQFF
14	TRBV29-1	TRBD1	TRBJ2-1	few	TGCAGCGCACCACCGAATCGACAGGGCAATGAGCAGTTCTTC	CSAPPNRQGNEQFF
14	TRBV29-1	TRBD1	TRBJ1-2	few	TGCAGCGTTGAAGAGTGGACAGGGAACTATGGCTACACCTTC	CSVEEWTGNYGYTF
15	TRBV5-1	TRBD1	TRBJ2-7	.	TGCGCCAGCAGCTCCGACAGGGGTACTGGCTACGAGCAGTACTTC	CASSSDRGTGYEQYF
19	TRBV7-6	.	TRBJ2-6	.	TGTGCCAGCAGCTTAGCATCGGCTGCGGACTACTCTGGGGCCAACGTCCTGACTTTC	CASSLASAADYSGANVLTF
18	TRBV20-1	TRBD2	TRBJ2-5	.	TGCAGTGCCCAGAAGGGTCTAGCGGGGGGCATGTACCAAGAGACCCAGTACTTC	CSAQKGLAGGMYQETQYF
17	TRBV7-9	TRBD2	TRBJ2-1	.	TGTGCCAGCAGCTTAGCTGGTAGCGGGGGGGCCGTCAATGAGCAGTTCTTC	CASSLAGSGGAVNEQFF
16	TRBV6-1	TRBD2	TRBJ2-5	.	TGTGCCAGCAGGCCAGCGGGGGGGCCGAATAAAGAGACCCAGTACTTC	CASRPAGGPNKETQYF
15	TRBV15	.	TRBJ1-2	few	TGTGCCACCAGCAGAGTACTGTTAGGGCCGCATGGCTACACCTTC	CATSRVLLGPHGYTF
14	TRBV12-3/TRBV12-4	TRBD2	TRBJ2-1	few	TGTGCCAGCAGTTTATCGACCGGGAGGGCCGAGCAGTTCTTC	CASSLSTGRAEQFF
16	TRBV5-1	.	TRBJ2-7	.	TGCGCCAGCAGCATCGGACAAGCCGTGACGTTGTACGAGCAGTACTTC	CASSIGQAVTLYEQYF
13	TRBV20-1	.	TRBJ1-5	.	TGCAGTGCTGCAGAGTATAGCAATCAGCCCCAGCATTTT	CSAAEYSNQPQHF
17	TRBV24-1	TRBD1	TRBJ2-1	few	TGTGCCACCAGTGATTTGCAAGACAGGGGGCGCATCAATGAGCAGTTCTTC	CATSDLQDRGRINEQFF
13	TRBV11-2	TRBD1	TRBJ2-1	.	TGTGCCAGCAGCGACAGGGGCAGGTATGAGCAGTTCTTC	CASSDRGRYEQFF
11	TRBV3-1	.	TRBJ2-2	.	TGTGCCAGCAGCCAAGGGCAGGAGCTGTTTTTT	CASSQGQELFF
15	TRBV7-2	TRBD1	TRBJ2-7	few	TGTGCCAGCAGCTTAAGCCGGGACAGGATCTACGAGCAGTACTTC	CASSLSRDRIYEQYF
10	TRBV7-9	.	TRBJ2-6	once	TGTACAGCCGGGGCCAACGTCCTGACTTTC	CTAGANVLTF
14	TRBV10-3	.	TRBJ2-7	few	TGTGCCATCAGTGAGTCCGCGCGGGGGCGGGAGCAGTACTTC	CAISESARGREQYF
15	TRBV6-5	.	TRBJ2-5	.	TGTGCCAGCAGTTACTCGCTTGGGGGAGCAGGGACCCAGTACTTC	CASSYSLGGAGTQYF
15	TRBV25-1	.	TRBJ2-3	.	TGTGCCAGCACCTGGAGCGGGCGAAGCACAGATACGCAGTATTTT	CASTWSGRSTDTQYF
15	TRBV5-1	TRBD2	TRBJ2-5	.	TGCGCCAGCAGCCACCGACCCGGGGGGCAAGAGACCCAGTACTTC	CASSHRPGGQETQYF
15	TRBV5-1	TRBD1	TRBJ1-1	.	TGCGCCAGCACCCCGAGGTCTACAGGGGACACTGAAGCTTTCTTT	CASTPRSTGDTEAFF
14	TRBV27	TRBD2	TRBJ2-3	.	TGTGCCACCCAGACCAAGGGATGGGGGGGTACGCAGTATTTT	CATQTKGWGGTQYF
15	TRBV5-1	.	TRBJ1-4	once	TGCGCCAGCAGCTTGGCCCGGACCGCTAATGAAAAACTGTTTTTT	CASSLARTANEKLFF
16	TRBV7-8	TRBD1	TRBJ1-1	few	TGTGCCAGCAGGGGAAGAAGACAGGGTGGGAACACTGAAGCTTTCTTT	CASRGRRQGGNTEAFF
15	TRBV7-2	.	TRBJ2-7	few	TGTGCCAGCAGCCTCACCGGACAGAAGGATTACGAGCAGTACTTC	CASSLTGQKDYEQYF
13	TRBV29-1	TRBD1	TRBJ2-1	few	TGCAGCGTTATGGGGACAGGTTCCAATGAGCAGTTCTTC	CSVMGTGSNEQFF
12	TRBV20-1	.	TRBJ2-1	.	TGCAGTCCGGGCCGCTCCTACAATGAGCAGTTCTTC	CSPGRSYNEQFF
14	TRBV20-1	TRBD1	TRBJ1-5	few	TGCAGTGCCTCCTCAGGGGGGAGAGATCAGCCCCAGCATTTT	CSASSGGRDQPQHF
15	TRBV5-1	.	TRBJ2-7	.	TGCGCCAGCAGCCGGGAGGGGACAGGGACCCGGGAGCAGTACTTC	CASSREGTGTREQYF
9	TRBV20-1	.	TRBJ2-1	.	TGCAGTGCTAGAGATGGTTCGAATTTC	CSARDGSNF
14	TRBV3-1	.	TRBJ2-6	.	TGTGCCAGCAGCCAAGATCCTGGGGCCAACGTCCTGACTTTC	CASSQDPGANVLTF
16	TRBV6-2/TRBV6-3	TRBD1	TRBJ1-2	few	TGTGCCAGCAGTTACCGGACAGGAAGTTTGGACTATGGCTACACCTTC	CASSYRTGSLDYGYTF
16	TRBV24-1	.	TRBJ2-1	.	TGTGCCACCAGTGATAAGGAACTAGTATTTGGCGATGAGCAGTTCTTC	CATSDKELVFGDEQFF
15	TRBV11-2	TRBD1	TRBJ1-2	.	TGTGCCAGCAGCTTGAGGGGGCGCTCGGACTATGGCTACACCTTC	CASSLRGRSDYGYTF
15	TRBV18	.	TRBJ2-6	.	TGTGCCAGCTCACGGGGTAGCCCTGGGGCCAACGTCCTGACTTTC	CASSRGSPGANVLTF
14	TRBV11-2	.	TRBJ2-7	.	TGTGCCAGCAGCTCCCGGCTCTCGGGGGACGAGCAGTACTTC	CASSSRLSGDEQYF
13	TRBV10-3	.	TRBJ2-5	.	TGTGCCATCAGTGAGATGGACAGCCGGACCCAGTACTTC	CAISEMDSRTQYF
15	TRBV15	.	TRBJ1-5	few	TGTGCCACCAGCAGAGTACAGGGCGGCAATCAGCCCCAGCATTTT	CATSRVQGGNQPQHF
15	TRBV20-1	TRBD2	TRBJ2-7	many	TGCAGTGCTAGAGCGGCTAGCGGGGGTAGTTACGAGCAGTACTTC	CSARAASGGSYEQYF